The T cell receptor beta chain under discussion was sequenced for a study of OX40 agonist ivuxolimab in advanced cancers. Profiled with immunoSEQ multiplex PCR; TCRdb holds only in-frame clones, not every one. The table lists some 48,000 clones, 80% to 95% of them singletons. The germline V gene encodes CDR1 SNHLY and CDR2 FYNNEI. This CDR3 is built from 15 residues. The germline V and J ends were trimmed by 4 bases and 2 bases, with 12 bases remaining between them. The rearrangement links TRBV2 to TRBJ1-5; D remains ambiguous. Sequences were derived from CD4+ or CD8+ T cells sorted from blood, sampled in a trial of the OX40 agonist ivuxolimab. This TCR derives from an adult with an advanced solid tumor such as melanoma, head and neck, liver or kidney cancer. Written as DNA, the CDR3 is TGTGCCAGCAGTGGATTTGGGAATCGCAATCAGCCCCAGCATTTT. It yields the protein CASSGFGNRNQPQHF.